Included here is one TCR beta chain sequence, with context. As yet, its antigen is unknown. The sample comes from a study of shared clonotypes between healthy human individuals. Study results and limitations: Expectations were that clonotype sharing among donors would be affected by sequencing depth.

The V end lost 3 bases, the J end lost 2 bases, and 14 bases lay between the germline ends. The CDR3 is 16 residues long. Germline V CDR1 and CDR2: SGHKS, YYEKEE (reference sequence). Researchers drew on approximately 92 million PBMCs for genomic DNA from unsorted samples. Deep was the level at which the assay was run. TCRdb's copy holds only in-frame clones and misses some; the assay was immunoSEQ multiplex PCR. Of 400,000 to 600,000 clones in the sample, around 79% were seen once. The chain employs TRBV5-5 and TRBJ2-2; D possibly corresponds to TRBD1 (6 bases). This sequence was found in a woman between 40 and 55 years old in good health. Some clones in this sample may be carry-over from other donors' samples. The specimen sequenced was PBMCs. DNA for the CDR3: TGTGCCAGCAGCTCCCAGACAGGCTACAACACCGGGGAGCTGTTTTTT. Its protein is CASSSQTGYNTGELFF.